Sequencing of this TCR beta chain was carried out in a study of blood T cells in healthy people across ages. This clonotype was seen many times. Its antigen is currently unknown. Germline CDR1 reads MNHNY; CDR2 reads SVGAGI (reference sequence). Trimming took 5 bases from V and 0 from J, leaving 11 bases between them. There are 16 residues in the CDR3. Findings and caveats of the study: Any conclusive comparison of naive versus antigen-experienced cells was prevented by using unsorted PBMCs.

It was with a sample-barcoded 5' primer and a J-beta primer mix that a second PCR of about 7 to 12 cycles was run. One entry per CDR3 protein, called by TCRdb with MiXCR from the 5' RACE reads. The repertoire holds 900,000 to 950,000 distinct CDR3 sequences, roughly 29% seen once, with 10% in the top ten. This sample was shared with a second study, whose subject was T cells of mothers and their children.

The sequenced material came from blood. This chain uses TRBV6-6 with TRBJ2-6; TRBD1 is a possible D gene (5 bases). The sequence derives from a woman between 35 and 50 years old in good health. CDR3 coding DNA: TGTGCCAGCAGTCGGACACTCCGCTCTGGGGCCAACGTCCTGACTTTC. Its translation: CASSRTLRSGANVLTF.